This T cell receptor beta chain was documented in a study of CD8+ T cells in alopecia areata. Treatment here: oral pan-JAK inhibitor, 5-10 mg twice daily. Germline values: CDR1 SGDLS, CDR2 YYNGEE. Trimming took 0 bases from V and 4 from J; bases not matched to a gene: 6. This CDR3 is built from 15 residues. Reverse transcribed after extraction, RNA yielded cDNA as the sequencing template. The table came from immunoSEQ multiplex PCR; TCRdb's copy has only in-frame clones and leaves some out. In the table there are approximately 190,000 clones, over 45% of which are singletons. This material consisted of CD4+ T cells sorted from blood, taken at week 24, from a patient treated with tofacitinib. This TCR was recovered from a human donor with alopecia areata. The rearrangement joins TRBV9 to TRBJ1-1; 7 nucleotides agree with TRBD1. The CDR3 is CASSVEEGAGTEAFF. The CDR3 nucleotides read TGTGCCAGCAGCGTAGAAGAGGGGGCAGGCACTGAAGCTTTCTTT.